The entry below describes one T cell receptor (beta chain). This entry is derived from a study of CD8 T cells in Susac syndrome. Trimming cost V 7 bases and J 3 bases; bases outside gene matches: 6. This CDR3 has 13 amino acids. Reverse transcription of about 0.45 to 1 ug RNA used random hexamers. TCRdb reanalysed the immunoSEQ multiplex PCR reads using MiXCR and keeps one entry per CDR3 protein. The table has about 300,000 distinct CDR3 sequences, 65% to 90% seen once. Sequenced input: CD8+ T cells from PBMCs. V and J are TRBV12-3 or TRBV12-4 and TRBJ2-7; 7 nucleotides align to TRBD1. This clonotype was sampled from a human donor with multiple sclerosis. The CDR3 spells CASTDDRDYEQYF. As DNA, the CDR3 is TGTGCCAGCACCGATGACAGGGACTACGAGCAGTACTTC.